Below, one TCR beta chain is given with its context. Its antigen is not identified. This entry is derived from a study of cytomegalovirus exposure and HLA in healthy donors. Study information: From some 190 million T cells, an earlier analysis saw approximately 120 million unique TCR beta sequences.

V was clipped by 1 base and J by 5 bases, with 7 bases between them. Germline V gene data show CDR1 as SGHRS and CDR2 as YFSETQ. CDR3 length equals 13 residues. Study results and limitations: Approximately 17,000 TCR beta sequences were associated with HLA alleles at 0.05 false discovery rate in a later analysis. The authors assumed roughly uniform sequencing depth across donors for presence/absence analyses.

PCR amplification relied on 60 Vbeta primers (plus 13 Jbeta primers). Profiled with immunoSEQ multiplex PCR; TCRdb holds only in-frame clones, not every one. The sample yields approximately 70,000 clones, 55% to 80% seen once. Sequenced material: PBMCs. The genes are TRBV5-1 and TRBJ1-5; D is ambiguous. This TCR was sampled from a man aged 40-50 years in good health and CMV-seropositive. CDR3 sequence: CASSLSGDQPQHF. CDR3 in DNA: TGCGCCAGCAGCTTGTCCGGTGATCAGCCCCAGCATTTT. Based on the CDR3 plus reference TRBV5-1 and TRBJ1-5, the full variable domain is KAGVTQTPRYLIKTRGQQVTLSCSPISGHRSVSWYQQTPGQGLQFLFEYFSETQRNKGNFPGRFSGRQFSNSRSEMNVSTLELGDSALYLCASSLSGDQPQHFGDGTRLSIL.